Described below is a single TCR beta chain sequence and its context. These data come from a study of shared T cell receptors in the human thymus. Data came from immunoSEQ multiplex PCR; TCRdb stores just in-frame clones and leaves some out. Counted here are hundreds of thousands of clones, over 75% occurring once; the ten biggest clones make up roughly 0.0094%. J was trimmed by 3 bases and V by 0 bases; bases with no gene match: 11. Per germline, CDR1 LGHNA and CDR2 YSLEER. This CDR3 has 19 residues. The sample was also reused in another study, on human thymus T cells. From that study: Infants, healthy and Finnish, who were having corrective surgery for congenital heart defects served as donors. The thymus tissue came from resections taken during corrective heart surgery. Blood and thymic repertoires both appeared biased in V and J gene usage. Related research described thymic repertoires that were highly overlapping among unrelated individuals.

V gene TRBV4-3 combines with J gene TRBJ2-2; TRBD1 aligns across 9 bases. This sequence was found in a boy younger than two with a congenital heart defect. Sequenced input: thymocytes. CDR3 sequence (DNA): TGCGCCAGCAGCCAAGACCCCCCCCACAGGGGGCACGACACCGGGGAGCTGTTTTTT. Its translation: CASSQDPPHRGHDTGELFF.